This T cell receptor beta chain was documented in a study of control samples from healthy donors and cancer patients. Sequenced by immunoSEQ multiplex PCR; TCRdb stores in-frame clones only, minus some. The sample includes approximately 230,000 clones, around 80% of them seen just once. This sequence was found in a woman in her sixties with lung cancer. The sequenced sample was PBMCs.

In DNA form, the CDR3 reads TGTGCCAGCAGCGATCAGGGGGGGTATCAGCCCCAGCATTTT. This codes for CASSDQGGYQPQHF. The rearrangement links TRBV6-5 to TRBJ1-5; 7 bases align to TRBD1. CDR3 length: 14 residues. Germline CDR1 MNHEY, CDR2 SVGAGI. Trimming took 6 bases from V and 5 from J; bases not matched to a gene: 7.